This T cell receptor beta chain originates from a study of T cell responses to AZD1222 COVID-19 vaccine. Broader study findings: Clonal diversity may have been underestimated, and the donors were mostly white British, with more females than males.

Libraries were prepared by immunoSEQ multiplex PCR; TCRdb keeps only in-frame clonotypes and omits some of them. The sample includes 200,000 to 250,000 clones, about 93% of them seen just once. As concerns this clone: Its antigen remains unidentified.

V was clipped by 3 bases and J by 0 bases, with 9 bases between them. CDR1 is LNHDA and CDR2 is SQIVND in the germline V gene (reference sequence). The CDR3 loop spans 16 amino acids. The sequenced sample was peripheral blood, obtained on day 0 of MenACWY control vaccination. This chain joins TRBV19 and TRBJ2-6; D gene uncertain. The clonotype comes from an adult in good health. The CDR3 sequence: CASSMTRSSGANVLTF. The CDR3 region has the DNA TGTGCCAGTAGTATGACGAGAAGCTCTGGGGCCAACGTCCTGACTTTC.